This TCR beta chain was documented in a study of brain T cells in children with intractable seizures. Study results and limitations: Absence of clones before surgery may stem from lower sequencing depth.

V lost 1 base and J lost 0, with 15 bases in between. Germline CDR1 reads SGHVS; CDR2 reads FNYEAQ. The CDR3 consists of 17 residues. Comments on this clone: Its antigen is still unknown.

Here immunoSEQ multiplex PCR was the method, and the copy in TCRdb shows in-frame clones only, minus some. Among about 80,000 clones listed, about 90% were seen once. This chain connects TRBV7-6 to TRBJ1-1; D is possibly TRBD1 (6 bases). Specimen: peripheral blood, collected at surgery. This receptor was taken from a girl aged 2-10 years with Rasmussen encephalitis and intractable seizures. CDR3 nucleotides: TGTGCCAGCAGCTTAGGGGACGCCGGGACACTGAACACTGAAGCTTTCTTT. Its protein is CASSLGDAGTLNTEAFF.